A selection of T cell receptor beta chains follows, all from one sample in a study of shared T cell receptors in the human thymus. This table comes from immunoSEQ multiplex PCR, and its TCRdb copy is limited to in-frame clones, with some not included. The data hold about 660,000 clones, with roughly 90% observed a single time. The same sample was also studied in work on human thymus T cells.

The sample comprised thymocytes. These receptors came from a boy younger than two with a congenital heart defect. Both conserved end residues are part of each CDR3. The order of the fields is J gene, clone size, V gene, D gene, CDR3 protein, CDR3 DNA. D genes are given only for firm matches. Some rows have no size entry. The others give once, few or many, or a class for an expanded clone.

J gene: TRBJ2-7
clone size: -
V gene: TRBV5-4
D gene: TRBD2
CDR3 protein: CASSFAGAYEQYF
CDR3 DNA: TGTGCCAGCAGCTTCGCGGGGGCCTACGAGCAGTACTTC

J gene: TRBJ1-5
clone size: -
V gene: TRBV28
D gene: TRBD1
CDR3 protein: CASARGRSNQPQHF
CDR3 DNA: TGTGCCAGCGCGAGGGGGCGAAGCAATCAGCCCCAGCATTTT

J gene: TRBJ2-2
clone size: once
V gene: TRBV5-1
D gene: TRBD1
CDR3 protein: CASSGGQGAGELFF
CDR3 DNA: TGCGCCAGCAGCGGGGGACAGGGGGCCGGGGAGCTGTTTTTT

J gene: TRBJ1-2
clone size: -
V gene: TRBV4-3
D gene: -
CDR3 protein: CASSQVSVGGYGYTF
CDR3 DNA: TGCGCCAGCAGCCAAGTTTCCGTCGGGGGGTATGGCTACACCTTC

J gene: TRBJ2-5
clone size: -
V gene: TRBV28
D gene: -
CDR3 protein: CASSLRGGRETQYF
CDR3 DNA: TGTGCCAGCAGTTTGAGGGGGGGCAGGGAGACCCAGTACTTC

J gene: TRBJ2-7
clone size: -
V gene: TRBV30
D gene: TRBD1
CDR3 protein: CAWDPNPVNLGQGLGQYF
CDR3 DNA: TGTGCCTGGGACCCCAATCCCGTTAACCTGGGACAGGGACTGGGGCAGTACTTC

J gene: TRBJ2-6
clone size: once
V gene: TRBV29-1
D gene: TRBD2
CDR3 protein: CSVAASGTYSGANVLTF
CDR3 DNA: TGCAGCGTTGCTGCTAGCGGGACCTACTCTGGGGCCAACGTCCTGACTTTC

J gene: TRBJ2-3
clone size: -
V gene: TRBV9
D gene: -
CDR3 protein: CASSLSKPPTDTQYF
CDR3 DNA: TGTGCCAGCAGCCTCTCGAAGCCCCCCACAGATACGCAGTATTTT

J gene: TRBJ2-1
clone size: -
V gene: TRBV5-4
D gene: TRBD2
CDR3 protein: CASSPVAGSSALAGVLEQFF
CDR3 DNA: TGTGCCAGCAGCCCCGTGGCGGGGTCCTCCGCCCTAGCGGGAGTTCTTGAGCAGTTCTTC

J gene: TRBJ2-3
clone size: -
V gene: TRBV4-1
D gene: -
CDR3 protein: CASSQATDTQYF
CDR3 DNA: TGCGCCAGCAGCCAAGCGACAGATACGCAGTATTTT

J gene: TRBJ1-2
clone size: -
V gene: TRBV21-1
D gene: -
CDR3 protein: CASSKRGGQKGNYGYTF
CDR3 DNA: TGTGCCAGCAGCAAAAGAGGGGGACAGAAGGGTAACTATGGCTACACCTTC

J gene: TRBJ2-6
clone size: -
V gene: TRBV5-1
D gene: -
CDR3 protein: CASSLAPSSGANVLTF
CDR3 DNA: TGCGCCAGCAGCTTGGCACCGAGCTCTGGGGCCAACGTCCTGACTTTC

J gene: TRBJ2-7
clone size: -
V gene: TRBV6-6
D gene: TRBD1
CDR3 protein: CASSYPGGTGAEQYF
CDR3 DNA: TGTGCCAGCAGTTACCCCGGTGGGACAGGGGCCGAGCAGTACTTC

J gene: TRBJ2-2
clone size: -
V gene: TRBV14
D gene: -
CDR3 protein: CASSSHGSPGVGELFF
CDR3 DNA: TGTGCCAGCAGCTCCCACGGTTCCCCGGGGGTAGGGGAGCTGTTTTTT

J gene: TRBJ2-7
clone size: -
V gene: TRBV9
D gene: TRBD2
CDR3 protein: CASSVEEREWHEQYF
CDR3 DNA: TGTGCCAGCAGCGTAGAGGAGCGGGAGTGGCACGAGCAGTACTTC

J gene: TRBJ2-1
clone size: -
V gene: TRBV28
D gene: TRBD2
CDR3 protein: CASRPRGLAGGRQFF
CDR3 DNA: TGTGCCAGCAGGCCACGAGGACTAGCGGGAGGAAGGCAGTTCTTC

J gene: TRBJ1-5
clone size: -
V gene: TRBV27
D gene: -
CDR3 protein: CASSIQGCPNQPQHF
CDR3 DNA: TGTGCCAGCAGTATACAGGGATGCCCCAATCAGCCCCAGCATTTT